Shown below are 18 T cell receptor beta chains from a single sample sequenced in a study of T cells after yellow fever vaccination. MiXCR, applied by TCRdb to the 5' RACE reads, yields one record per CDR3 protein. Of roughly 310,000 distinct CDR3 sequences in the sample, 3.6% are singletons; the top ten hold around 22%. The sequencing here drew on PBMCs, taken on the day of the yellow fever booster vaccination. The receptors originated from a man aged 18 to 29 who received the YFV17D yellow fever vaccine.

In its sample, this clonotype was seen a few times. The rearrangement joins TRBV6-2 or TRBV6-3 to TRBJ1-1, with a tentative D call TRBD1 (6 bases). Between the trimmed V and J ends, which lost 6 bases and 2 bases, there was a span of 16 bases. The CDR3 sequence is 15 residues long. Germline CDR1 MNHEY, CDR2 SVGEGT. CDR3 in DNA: TGTGCCAGCAGCCGTCATCGGGGGGGCAACACTGAAGCTTTCTTT. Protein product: CASSRHRGGNTEAFF.

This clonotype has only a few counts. The CDR3: CATSDLYEQFF. As DNA, the CDR3 is TGTGCCACCAGTGATTTGTACGAGCAGTTCTTC. The V and J genes are TRBV24-1 and TRBJ2-1; no clear D. The germline V gene encodes CDR1 KGHDR and CDR2 SFDVKD. The CDR3 sequence is 11 residues long. Trimming removed 0 bases from V and 10 bases from J, with 3 bases in between.

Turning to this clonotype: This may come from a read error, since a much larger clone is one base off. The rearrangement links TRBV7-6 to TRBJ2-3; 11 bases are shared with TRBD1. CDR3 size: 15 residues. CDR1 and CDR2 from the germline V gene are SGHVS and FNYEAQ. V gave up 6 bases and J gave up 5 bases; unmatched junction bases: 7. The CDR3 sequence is CASRVGTGGGDTQYF. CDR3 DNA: TGTGCCAGCAGGGTCGGGACAGGGGGTGGAGATACGCAGTATTTT.

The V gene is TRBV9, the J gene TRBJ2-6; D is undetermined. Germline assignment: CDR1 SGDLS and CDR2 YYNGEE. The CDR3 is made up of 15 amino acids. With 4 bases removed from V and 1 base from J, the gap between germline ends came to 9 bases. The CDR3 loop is CASSYWASGANVLTF. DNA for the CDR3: TGTGCCAGCAGCTATTGGGCTTCTGGGGCCAACGTCCTGACTTTC.

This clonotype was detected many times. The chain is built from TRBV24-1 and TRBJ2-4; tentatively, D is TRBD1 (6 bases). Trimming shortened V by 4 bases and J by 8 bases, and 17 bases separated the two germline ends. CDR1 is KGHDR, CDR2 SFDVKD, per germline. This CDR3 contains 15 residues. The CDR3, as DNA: TGTGCCACCAGTGACCCCAAGGGGGTCGGGGACATTCAGTACTTC. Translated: CATSDPKGVGDIQYF.

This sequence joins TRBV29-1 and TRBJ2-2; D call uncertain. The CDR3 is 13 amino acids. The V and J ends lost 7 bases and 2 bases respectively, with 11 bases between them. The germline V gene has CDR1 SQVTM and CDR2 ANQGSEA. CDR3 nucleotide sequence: TGCAGCGGAAAAACAATAAACACCGGGGAGCTGTTTTTT. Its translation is CSGKTINTGELFF.

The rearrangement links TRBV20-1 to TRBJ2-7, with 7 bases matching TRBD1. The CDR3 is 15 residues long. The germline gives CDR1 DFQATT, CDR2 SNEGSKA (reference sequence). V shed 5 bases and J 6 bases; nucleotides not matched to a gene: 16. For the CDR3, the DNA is TGCAGTGCTCCGGGTCCCGGGACAGTAGCGAGCGAGCAGTACTTC. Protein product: CSAPGPGTVASEQYF.

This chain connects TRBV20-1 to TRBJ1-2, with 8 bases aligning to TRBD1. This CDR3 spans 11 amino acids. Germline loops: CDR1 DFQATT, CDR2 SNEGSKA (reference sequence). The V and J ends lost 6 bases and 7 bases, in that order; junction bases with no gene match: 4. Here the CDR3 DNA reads TGCAGTGCGTTCGACAGGGGTGGCTACACCTTC. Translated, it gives CSAFDRGGYTF.

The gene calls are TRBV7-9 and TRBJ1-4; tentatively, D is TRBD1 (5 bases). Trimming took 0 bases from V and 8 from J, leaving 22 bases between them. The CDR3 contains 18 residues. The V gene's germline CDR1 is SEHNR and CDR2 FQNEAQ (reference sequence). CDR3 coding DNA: TGTGCCAGCAGCTTAGCGTCGATTAGACAGCTGACGAAGGAAAAACTGTTTTTT. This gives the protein CASSLASIRQLTKEKLFF.

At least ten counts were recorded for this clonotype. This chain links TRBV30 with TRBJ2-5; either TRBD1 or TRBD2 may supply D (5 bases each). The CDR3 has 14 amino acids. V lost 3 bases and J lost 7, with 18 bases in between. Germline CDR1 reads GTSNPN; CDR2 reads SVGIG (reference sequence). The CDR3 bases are TGTGCCTGGAGAAGACCCGGGACCCCGGGGACCCAGTACTTC. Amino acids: CAWRRPGTPGTQYF.

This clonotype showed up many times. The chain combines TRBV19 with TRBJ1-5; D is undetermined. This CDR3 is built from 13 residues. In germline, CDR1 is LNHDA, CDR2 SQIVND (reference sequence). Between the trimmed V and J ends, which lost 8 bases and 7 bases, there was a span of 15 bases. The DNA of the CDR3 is TGTGCCAGTTCGGTGGGATCGGTGCAGCCCCAGCATTTT. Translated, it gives CASSVGSVQPQHF.

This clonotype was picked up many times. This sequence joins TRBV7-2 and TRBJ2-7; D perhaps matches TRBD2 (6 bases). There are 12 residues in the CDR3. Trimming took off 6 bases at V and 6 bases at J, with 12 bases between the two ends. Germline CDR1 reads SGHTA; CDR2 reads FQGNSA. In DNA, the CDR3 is TGTGCCAGCAGTTGGGCGGGACGCGAGCAGTACTTC. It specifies CASSWAGREQYF. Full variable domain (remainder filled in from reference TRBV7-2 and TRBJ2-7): GAGVSQSPSNKVTEKGKDVELRCDPISGHTALYWYRQSLGQGLEFLIYFQGNSAPDKSGLPSDRFSAERTGGSVSTLTIQRTQQEDSAVYLCASSWAGREQYFGPGTRLTVT.

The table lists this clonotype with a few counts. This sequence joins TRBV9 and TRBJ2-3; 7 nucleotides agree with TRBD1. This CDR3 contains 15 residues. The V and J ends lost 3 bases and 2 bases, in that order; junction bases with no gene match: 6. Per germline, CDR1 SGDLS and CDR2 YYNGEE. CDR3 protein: CASSAGQLPTDTQYF. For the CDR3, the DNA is TGTGCCAGCAGCGCGGGACAGCTTCCCACAGATACGCAGTATTTT.

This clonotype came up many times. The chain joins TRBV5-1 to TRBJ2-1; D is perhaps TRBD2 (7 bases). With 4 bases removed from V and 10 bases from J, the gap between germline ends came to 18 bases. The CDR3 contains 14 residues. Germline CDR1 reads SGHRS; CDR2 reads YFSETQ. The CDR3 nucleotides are TGCGCCAGCAGCGCTCAGTCGGGGGGCCGAGAGCAGTTCTTC. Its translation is CASSAQSGGREQFF.

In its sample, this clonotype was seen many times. As DNA, the CDR3 is TGTGCCACCAGCAGAGATAGGGACAGGGGTTTGGACACTGAAGCTTTCTTT. It translates to CATSRDRDRGLDTEAFF. The J gene is TRBJ1-1, the V gene TRBV15; TRBD1 agrees at 10 bases. The germline CDR1 and CDR2 sequences are LNHNV and YYDKDF (reference sequence). This CDR3 comprises 17 residues. V shed 0 bases and J 3 bases; nucleotides not matched to a gene: 7.

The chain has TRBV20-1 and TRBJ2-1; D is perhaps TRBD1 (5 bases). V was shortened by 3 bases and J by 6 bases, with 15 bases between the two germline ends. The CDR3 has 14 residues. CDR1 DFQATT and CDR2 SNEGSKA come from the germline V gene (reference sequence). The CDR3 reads CSASEPNRLNEQFF. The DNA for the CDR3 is TGCAGTGCTAGTGAGCCGAACAGGCTCAATGAGCAGTTCTTC.

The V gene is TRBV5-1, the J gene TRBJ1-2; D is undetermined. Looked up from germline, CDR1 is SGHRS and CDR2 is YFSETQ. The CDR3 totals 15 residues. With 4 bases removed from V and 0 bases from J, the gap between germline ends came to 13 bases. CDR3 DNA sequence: TGCGCCAGCAGCCTGTGGGAGGGCGCTAACTATGGCTACACCTTC. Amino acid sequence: CASSLWEGANYGYTF.

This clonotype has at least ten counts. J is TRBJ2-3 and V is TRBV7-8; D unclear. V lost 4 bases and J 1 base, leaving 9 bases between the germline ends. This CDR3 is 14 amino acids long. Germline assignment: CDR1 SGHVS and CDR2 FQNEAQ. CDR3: CASSSRSGTDTQYF. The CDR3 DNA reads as TGTGCCAGCAGCTCCAGAAGTGGCACAGATACGCAGTATTTT. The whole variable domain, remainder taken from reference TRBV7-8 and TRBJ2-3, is GAGVSQSPRYKVAKRGQDVALRCDPISGHVSLFWYQQALGQGPEFLTYFQNEAQLDKSGLPSDRFFAERPEGSVSTLKIQRTQQEDSAVYLCASSSRSGTDTQYFGPGTRLTVL.